This T cell receptor (beta chain) is drawn from a study of cytomegalovirus exposure and HLA in healthy donors. The CDR3 consists of 17 residues. CDR1 and CDR2 from the germline V gene are SGHTA and FQGNSA. V dropped 2 bases and J dropped 5; count of bases not matched to a gene: 8. The study sampled nominally healthy donors, though unrecorded immune exposures were likely. PCR was performed using 60 Vbeta and 13 Jbeta primers. Sequencing used immunoSEQ multiplex PCR; TCRdb keeps in-frame clones, though not all of them. The sample includes roughly 190,000 clones, 79% seen only once; the top ten take about 2.3%.

Input material: PBMCs. V and J are TRBV7-2 and TRBJ2-3, with 12 bases aligning to TRBD2. This sequence was found in a woman aged 50 to 60 in good health and CMV-seronegative. The CDR3 protein is CASSLRLAGVPEDTQYF. The CDR3 DNA is TGTGCCAGCAGCTTAAGACTAGCGGGGGTCCCGGAAGATACGCAGTATTTT.